These 26 T cell receptor beta chains originate from one sample sequenced in a study of shared clonotypes between healthy human individuals. Sequenced by immunoSEQ multiplex PCR; TCRdb stores in-frame clones only, minus some. The table records about 2.3 million clones, approximately 93% of them present only once. The specimen was naive CD4+ T cells from PBMCs. Specified subset: CD45RA+ positively selected. The receptors stem from a young man in good health. Some clones in this sample may be carry-over from other donors' samples.

V is TRBV28 and J is TRBJ1-2, with D possibly being TRBD1 (5 bases). The CDR3 runs to 13 residues. V lost 5 bases to trimming and J lost 4 bases, with 11 bases between them. Germline V gene sequence: CDR1 MDHEN, CDR2 SYDVKM. For the CDR3, the DNA is TGTGCCAGCAGTGTCAGGGACGGCTATGGCTACACCTTC. Its protein product is CASSVRDGYGYTF.

The rearrangement links TRBV5-6 to TRBJ2-4; no clear D gene. V lost 7 bases and J lost 3, with 14 bases in between. CDR1 SGHDT and CDR2 YYEEEE come from the germline V gene. This CDR3 comprises 14 residues. The CDR3 is CASVQRGVKNIQYF. CDR3 nucleotide sequence: TGTGCCAGCGTTCAACGAGGTGTCAAAAACATTCAGTACTTC. The variable domain in full, completed from reference TRBV5-6 and TRBJ2-4, reads DAGVTQSPTHLIKTRGQQVTLRCSPKSGHDTVSWYQQALGQGPQFIFQYYEEEERQRGNFPDRFSGHQFPNYSSELNVNALLLGDSALYLCASVQRGVKNIQYFGAGTRLSVL.

This sequence joins TRBV11-2 and TRBJ2-7; 9 positions match TRBD1. The CDR3 runs 16 residues. J lost 2 bases, V lost 3 bases, and 8 bases had no gene match. Germline V gene sequence: CDR1 SGHAT, CDR2 FQNNGV. CDR3 protein: CASSFRPGQGAYEQYF. The CDR3 DNA reads TGTGCCAGCAGCTTTAGGCCGGGACAGGGTGCCTACGAGCAGTACTTC.

The CDR3 DNA is TGTGCCAGCAGTTCGCGGATCAACCCAGATACGCAGTATTTT. This codes for CASSSRINPDTQYF. The rearrangement joins TRBV27 to TRBJ2-3; D is ambiguous. Germline CDR1 reads MNHEY; CDR2 reads SMNVEV (reference sequence). CDR3 length: 14 residues. The V end was cut by 4 bases, the J end by 4 bases, with 12 bases between.

The genes are TRBV7-9 and TRBJ2-3, with D unresolved. V lost 5 bases to trimming and J lost 6 bases, with 9 bases between them. Germline V lookup: CDR1 SEHNR, CDR2 FQNEAQ (reference sequence). CDR3 size: 12 residues. DNA of the CDR3: TGTGCCAGCAGCCCCACGTGGGATACGCAGTATTTT. It codes for CASSPTWDTQYF.

The chain is built from TRBV30 and TRBJ1-6; D ambiguous. The V gene lost 0 bases and the J gene lost 8 bases, with 14 bases spanning the gap. The CDR3 runs to 15 residues. The germline V gene encodes CDR1 GTSNPN and CDR2 SVGIG (reference sequence). The chain's CDR3 is CAWSVLVADDSPLHF. The CDR3 bases are TGTGCCTGGAGTGTACTTGTGGCAGATGATTCACCCCTCCACTTT. The full variable domain, in which reference TRBV30 and TRBJ1-6 provide the parts outside the CDR3, is SQTIHQWPATLVQPVGSPLSLECTVEGTSNPNLYWYRQAAGRGLQLLFYSVGIGQISSEVPQNLSASRPQDRQFILSSKKLLLSDSGFYLCAWSVLVADDSPLHFGNGTRLTVT.

The chain links TRBV5-1 to TRBJ2-6; D may match TRBD1 or TRBD2 (5 bases each). CDR1 SGHRS and CDR2 YFSETQ come from the germline V gene. The CDR3 spans 16 residues. V was shortened by 5 bases and J by 0 bases, with 12 bases between the two germline ends. As DNA, the CDR3 is TGCGCCAGCAGTCCCGGGGCAAACTCTGGGGCCAACGTCCTGACTTTC. Translation gives CASSPGANSGANVLTF.

The chain carries TRBV7-9 and TRBJ2-5; 7 bases line up with TRBD2. The V gene end was trimmed by 5 bases and the J gene end by 5 bases; junction bases not matched to a gene: 11. Germline V gives CDR1 SEHNR, CDR2 FQNEAQ (reference sequence). The CDR3 has 15 residues. The CDR3 is CASSRIAGTAETQYF. In DNA, the CDR3 is TGTGCCAGCAGCCGAATAGCGGGTACCGCTGAGACCCAGTACTTC.

The rearrangement links TRBV5-5 to TRBJ2-1; 8 positions agree with TRBD2. This CDR3 is built from 16 residues. V shed 5 bases, J shed 6 bases, and the junction held 13 bases outside the gene matches. Germline V lookup: CDR1 SGHKS, CDR2 YYEKEE (reference sequence). The CDR3 is CASSLIGVAGLNEQFF. The CDR3 DNA reads TGTGCCAGCAGTCTTATCGGGGTAGCGGGACTCAATGAGCAGTTCTTC.

Comment on this clone: Additional DNA sequences in this sample encode the identical CDR3. J is TRBJ2-3 and V is TRBV5-1, with TRBD2 identical over 10 bases. V lost 0 bases, J lost 4 bases, and 5 bases stayed unmatched. The length of the CDR3 is 16 residues. The germline CDR1 and CDR2 sequences are SGHRS and YFSETQ. The CDR3 here is CASSLALAGGPDTQYF. The CDR3 region has the DNA TGCGCCAGCAGCTTGGCGTTAGCGGGGGGTCCAGATACGCAGTATTTT.

The V gene is TRBV7-9, the J gene TRBJ2-7; D is perhaps TRBD2 (6 bases). V lost 10 bases to trimming and J lost 4 bases, with 11 bases between them. The CDR3 consists of 11 residues. Germline CDR1 and CDR2: SEHNR and FQNEAQ (reference sequence). In DNA, the CDR3 is TGTGCCACCCAGGGAGGATACGAGCAGTACTTC. Translation: CATQGGYEQYF.

This chain uses TRBV2 with TRBJ2-7; 7 bases agree with TRBD1. CDR1 is SNHLY and CDR2 is FYNNEI in the germline V gene. V shed 3 bases, J shed 4 bases, and the junction held 9 bases outside the gene matches. The CDR3 is 15 amino acids. The CDR3 DNA reads TGTGCCAGCAGTGAGATGGGACAGCCCACTTACGAGCAGTACTTC. Translation gives CASSEMGQPTYEQYF.

V is TRBV27 and J is TRBJ2-3; 10 nucleotides agree with TRBD2. V lost 6 bases and J lost 4; bases outside the gene matches: 7. This CDR3 region has 15 residues. Germline loops: CDR1 MNHEY, CDR2 SMNVEV (reference sequence). The DNA for the CDR3 is TGTGCCAGCAGACGTAGCGGGAGGTACCCAGATACGCAGTATTTT. As protein: CASRRSGRYPDTQYF.

V is TRBV29-1 and J is TRBJ2-6; D may match TRBD1 or TRBD2 (5 bases each). CDR1 is SQVTM and CDR2 is ANQGSEA in the germline V gene. This CDR3 is built from 14 residues. Trimming left V 8 bases short and J 3 bases short, with 14 bases between. This CDR3 is CSTVGAGGANVLTF. The CDR3 coding sequence is TGCAGCACCGTCGGGGCGGGTGGGGCCAACGTCCTGACTTTC.

In regard to this clone: Other DNA sequences in this specimen translate into the identical CDR3. The rearrangement joins TRBV5-1 to TRBJ2-1, with 9 positions matching TRBD2. The germline gives CDR1 SGHRS, CDR2 YFSETQ. V shed 0 bases, J shed 1 base, and the junction held 2 bases outside the gene matches. The CDR3 runs 16 residues. CDR3 residues: CASSLGLAGSYNEQFF. The CDR3 region has the DNA TGCGCCAGCAGCTTGGGGCTAGCGGGATCCTACAATGAGCAGTTCTTC.

J is TRBJ2-7 and V is TRBV5-1, with D perhaps TRBD2 (6 bases). The germline V gene encodes CDR1 SGHRS and CDR2 YFSETQ. The CDR3 covers 13 residues. The V gene lost 6 bases and the J gene lost 1 base, with 11 bases spanning the gap. CDR3 sequence: CASTNSGSYEQYF. The CDR3 nucleotides are TGCGCCAGCACCAATAGCGGATCCTACGAGCAGTACTTC.

Remarks on this clone: The same CDR3 is also encoded by other DNA sequences in this sample. This chain connects TRBV6-5 to TRBJ2-7; 13 positions agree with TRBD2. CDR3 length equals 14 residues. Germline V gives CDR1 MNHEY, CDR2 SVGAGI. Losses at the gene ends were 5 bases for V and 3 bases for J; bases not matched to a gene: 1. CDR3 loop: CASSRTSGSYEQYF. The CDR3, as DNA: TGTGCCAGCAGTCGGACTAGCGGGAGCTACGAGCAGTACTTC.

The chain recombines TRBV7-9 with TRBJ1-5, with a tentative D call TRBD1 (6 bases). CDR1 and CDR2 from the germline V gene are SEHNR and FQNEAQ (reference sequence). The CDR3 sequence is 17 residues long. Trimming shortened V by 5 bases and J by 2 bases, and 19 bases separated the two germline ends. The DNA of the CDR3 is TGTGCCAGCAGCCCCCCTGCCACAGGGCGCGGCAATCAGCCCCAGCATTTT. This translates into CASSPPATGRGNQPQHF.

This rearrangement joins TRBV27 to TRBJ2-7; 8 bases agree with TRBD2. The CDR3 contains 12 residues. The V segment lost 8 bases and the J segment 12 bases; nucleotides outside the gene matches: 12. Germline CDR1 and CDR2: MNHEY and SMNVEV (reference sequence). This CDR3 reads CASATSGRVAYF. In DNA, the CDR3 is TGTGCCAGCGCTACTAGCGGTCGGGTGGCGTACTTC.

The chain carries TRBV7-9 and TRBJ2-3, with D perhaps matching TRBD2 (7 bases). Germline CDR1 is SEHNR and CDR2 is FQNEAQ (reference sequence). This CDR3 has 16 residues. The V gene lost 5 bases and the J gene lost 3 bases, with 18 bases spanning the gap. The CDR3 here is CASSREDSRGTDTQYF. The CDR3 DNA follows: TGTGCCAGCAGCCGGGAGGACAGCCGTGGAACAGATACGCAGTATTTT.

The chain couples TRBV7-2 to TRBJ2-7; unclear D gene. The CDR3 covers 12 residues. Per the germline V gene, CDR1 is SGHTA and CDR2 is FQGNSA. Trimming pared 4 bases from V and 5 bases from J, leaving 9 bases between. The CDR3 loop reads CASSSAGNEQYF. The CDR3 nucleotides read TGTGCCAGCAGCTCCGCCGGAAACGAGCAGTACTTC.

V gene TRBV5-4 combines with J gene TRBJ2-3, with TRBD1 as a possible D gene (5 bases). The CDR3 is 14 residues long. Germline lookup yields CDR1 SGHNT and CDR2 YYREEE (reference sequence). Trimming removed 3 bases at V and 1 base at J, with 9 bases between. The CDR3 bases are TGTGCCAGCAGCTCCAGGGTCGGCACAGATACGCAGTATTTT. This translates into CASSSRVGTDTQYF.

V gene TRBV28 combines with J gene TRBJ1-2; tentatively, D is TRBD1 (6 bases). Germline-derived CDR1 and CDR2 are MDHEN and SYDVKM. This CDR3 region has 13 residues. Between the trimmed V and J ends, which lost 7 bases and 7 bases, there was a span of 16 bases. For the CDR3, the DNA is TGTGCCAGCAAATTGGAGGGGGAGAGTGGCTACACCTTC. Translating gives CASKLEGESGYTF.

The gene calls are TRBV28 and TRBJ1-4, with D uncertain. Germline CDR1 MDHEN, CDR2 SYDVKM. There are 12 residues in the CDR3. Trimming took 4 bases from V and 4 from J, leaving 4 bases between them. This CDR3 is CASSSFNEKLFF. CDR3 DNA: TGTGCCAGCAGTTCCTTTAATGAAAAACTGTTTTTT.

The gene calls are TRBV9 and TRBJ2-1; D uncertain. Germline values: CDR1 SGDLS, CDR2 YYNGEE. This CDR3 contains 11 residues. V dropped 4 bases and J dropped 6 bases, with 5 bases sitting between them. As DNA, the CDR3 is TGTGCCAGCAGCCTGCGCAATGAGCAGTTCTTC. Protein: CASSLRNEQFF.

This chain uses TRBV4-3 with TRBJ1-4; unclear D gene. The CDR3 has 14 residues. Trimming pared 4 bases from V and 2 bases from J, leaving 8 bases between. Germline V gives CDR1 LGHNA, CDR2 YSLEER. The CDR3 here is CASSRSRTNEKLFF. The CDR3 nucleotides read TGCGCCAGCAGCCGGAGCCGGACTAATGAAAAACTGTTTTTT.